Shown below are 11 T cell receptor beta chains from a single sample sequenced in a study of naive and memory T cell subsets (dated by TCRdb to 2016 to 2017). Libraries came from UMI-ligation and nested PCR. For sequencing, an Illumina MiSeq was employed. The beta constant-region primer was an equimolar mix of two oligonucleotides covering both TRBC1 and TRBC2. Four rounds of PCR, combining the SP2 primer with nested alpha and beta constant-region primers, were used to amplify the ligated cDNA. TCRdb reprocessing: public reads trimmed at Q25 with fastp, clones called with MiXCR, in-frame beta chains kept. Rows with a matching CDR3 protein are joined into one entry that keeps the most common DNA and genes. The sample contains around 18,000 distinct CDR3 sequences, roughly 8.4% of them found a single time. The top ten hold more than 20% of the sample. Specimen: central memory CD8+ T cells from blood. The meaning of the sample's cell subset or site label: central memory, CD45RA- CD27+. The source is a human donor in good health.

This clonotype came up many times. The rearrangement links TRBV18 to TRBJ2-3, with D perhaps matching TRBD2 (6 bases). The CDR3 sequence is 14 residues long. The ends were cut back, 4 bases at V and 2 bases at J, with 10 bases in the middle. Germline CDR1 and CDR2: KGHSH and LQKENI. This chain's CDR3 is CASSRAGPTDTQYF. CDR3 nucleotide sequence: TGTGCCAGCTCACGGGCGGGACCCACAGATACGCAGTATTTT.

Of note for this clonotype: Germline is not matched at one junction end, which may reflect a read error. CDR3 sequence reads: CASSGTSGGSYF. CDR3 sequence (DNA): TGTGCCAGCAGCGGTACTAGCGGGGGGTCCTACTTC. The chain has TRBV13 and TRBJ2-1; 12 bases line up with TRBD2. This CDR3 has 12 amino acids. CDR1 is PRHDT, CDR2 FYEKMQ, per germline (reference sequence). Filled out from reference TRBV13 and TRBJ2-1, the complete variable domain reads AAGVIQSPRHLIKEKRETATLKCYPIPRHDTVYWYQQGPGQDPQFLISFYEKMQSDKGSIPDRFSAQQFSDYHSELNMSSLELGDSALYFCASSGTSGGSYFGPGTRLTVL.

This clonotype was seen at least ten times. The chain uses TRBV6-6 and TRBJ2-5; 10 positions agree with TRBD2. CDR1 and CDR2 (germline): MNHNY, SVGAGI (reference sequence). V lost 2 bases, J lost 4 bases, and 4 bases stayed unmatched. The CDR3 runs 15 residues. The CDR3, as DNA: TGTGCCAGCAGTTACCAGCGGGAGGGCCGAGAGACCCAGTACTTC. Translating gives CASSYQREGRETQYF.

This clonotype was picked up many times. The chain couples TRBV3-1 to TRBJ2-1, with D uncertain. CDR3 length: 15 amino acids. V was cut by 0 bases and J by 3 bases, with 9 bases left in between. The V gene's germline CDR1 is LGHDT and CDR2 YNNKEL (reference sequence). The CDR3 protein is CASSQDAGLYNEQFF. The CDR3 nucleotides read TGTGCCAGCAGCCAAGATGCCGGCCTCTACAATGAGCAGTTCTTC.

CDR3: CASSTFTGQLEAFF. CDR3 sequence (DNA): TGTGCCAGCAGCACCTTTACAGGGCAGCTAGAAGCTTTCTTT. The genes are TRBV7-9 and TRBJ1-1; D might be TRBD1 (6 bases). From germline, CDR1 is SEHNR and CDR2 FQNEAQ (reference sequence). V was trimmed by 5 bases and J by 8 bases, leaving 18 bases between them. The CDR3 extends over 14 amino acids.

This clonotype has ten or more counts. The rearrangement joins TRBV7-9 to TRBJ2-5; 11 bases are a match to TRBD1. The length of the CDR3 is 16 residues. Germline V gives CDR1 SEHNR, CDR2 FQNEAQ (reference sequence). Trimming cost V 4 bases and J 5 bases; bases outside gene matches: 9. CDR3 in DNA: TGTGCCAGCAGCTCATTGGGACAGGGGGGTCATGAGACCCAGTACTTC. The encoded protein is CASSSLGQGGHETQYF.

This clonotype was found many times. The chain couples TRBV27 to TRBJ2-3; D may be TRBD1 (6 bases). V shed 1 base and J shed 1 base, with 9 bases lying between them. CDR3 length equals 15 residues. The germline gives CDR1 MNHEY, CDR2 SMNVEV (reference sequence). CDR3 DNA: TGTGCCAGCAGTTTATTTGCAGGGGGCACAGATACGCAGTATTTT. It specifies CASSLFAGGTDTQYF.

This clonotype was detected only a few times. The CDR3 DNA is TGTGCCAGCAGCTTCAATCGGGGAGGGCGGGATCGGTTGAGCTCCTACAATGAGCAGTTCTTC. This encodes CASSFNRGGRDRLSSYNEQFF. The chain has TRBV11-2 and TRBJ2-1; 7 positions agree with TRBD2. Germline-derived CDR1 and CDR2 are SGHAT and FQNNGV. The length of the CDR3 is 21 residues. V dropped 3 bases and J dropped 0; count of bases not matched to a gene: 20.

This clonotype was seen repeatedly, ten times or more. The chain has TRBV9 and TRBJ2-7, with D perhaps matching TRBD2 (7 bases). Germline lookup yields CDR1 SGDLS and CDR2 YYNGEE. V dropped 0 bases and J dropped 3 bases, with 13 bases sitting between them. The CDR3 contains 15 residues. The CDR3: CASSVAGGAGYEQYF. In DNA form, the CDR3 reads TGTGCCAGCAGCGTAGCTGGGGGGGCAGGCTACGAGCAGTACTTC. The full variable domain, in which reference TRBV9 and TRBJ2-7 provide the parts outside the CDR3, is DSGVTQTPKHLITATGQRVTLRCSPRSGDLSVYWYQQSLDQGLQFLIQYYNGEERAKGNILERFSAQQFPDLHSELNLSSLELGDSALYFCASSVAGGAGYEQYFGPGTRLTVT.

The rearrangement uses TRBV3-1 and TRBJ1-4; D gene unclear. The CDR3 consists of 15 residues. V dropped 0 bases and J dropped 8 bases, with 13 bases sitting between them. Germline assignment: CDR1 LGHDT and CDR2 YNNKEL (reference sequence). The CDR3 DNA sequence: TGTGCCAGCAGCCAAGAGGACTCCCGAGCAGAAAAACTGTTTTTT. Translated, it gives CASSQEDSRAEKLFF.

This clonotype was seen ten or more times. The V gene is TRBV12-3 or TRBV12-4, the J gene TRBJ2-7; D may be TRBD2 (5 bases). The CDR3 covers 15 residues. The V gene lost 6 bases and the J gene lost 3 bases, with 18 bases spanning the gap. CDR3: CASRSELGEVYEQYF. The DNA for the CDR3 is TGTGCCAGCAGGTCCGAGTTGGGAGAGGTCTACGAGCAGTACTTC.